This T cell receptor (beta chain) derives from a study of memory CD4+ T cells and cytomegalovirus serostatus. The sort gate was single viable CD3+CD4+CD8-CD45RO+ cells for memory CD4+ T cells. Donors' CMV status reflects serum IgG against pp150, pp28, p38, p52. The study's findings and limits: Median bootstrapped AUC for CMV status was just under 0.97 originally, less than 0.93 US-trained. Each of 60 to 80 CMV-associated TCRbeta sequences occurred in one to five individuals.

This CDR3 comprises 14 residues. CDR1 SGHDT and CDR2 YYEEEE come from the germline V gene. The V segment lost 0 bases and the J segment 6 bases; nucleotides outside the gene matches: 3. This clone was recorded once. Its antigen is unidentified. Using immunoSEQ multiplex PCR, the repertoire was profiled, and TCRdb retains in-frame clones only, with some absent. The table has approximately 92,000 clones, 80% seen once. This TCR was sampled from an adult in good health and CMV-seropositive. The sequencing input was memory CD4+ T cells from blood. The chain is built from TRBV5-6 and TRBJ2-7; TRBD1 agrees at 10 bases. The CDR3 protein is CASSLGGQGFEQYF. Here the CDR3 DNA reads TGTGCCAGCAGCTTGGGGGGACAGGGGTTCGAGCAGTACTTC.